This TCR beta chain was captured by sequencing in a study of PD-1 blockade in mismatch repair-deficient tumors. Across the study: Enrolled about 2012-2017, patients had progressing, pretreated mismatch repair-deficient cancers of about a dozen types.

Mismatch repair deficiency was confirmed in all patients, by PCR or immunohistochemistry. The TCR-sequenced patients were a few responders to pembrolizumab. General study points: After pembrolizumab, tumor-resident clones rose rapidly, then generally contracted before radiologic responses.

TCRdb keeps only in-frame clones here, not all; method: immunoSEQ multiplex PCR. The top ten hold 5% to 6.5% of the sample, which has about 79,000 clones, roughly 80% seen once. This clone was recorded once. Its antigen is currently unknown. This sequence was found in an adult with mismatch repair-deficient cancer. The sequencing here drew on peripheral blood, taken 44 weeks after starting pembrolizumab.

DNA for the CDR3: TGCGCCAGCAGCAGAACGGGAGGGCCGATCGAGCAGTACTTC. It specifies CASSRTGGPIEQYF. The V call is TRBV5-1, the J call TRBJ2-7; TRBD2 matches 8 bases. Germline assignment: CDR1 SGHRS and CDR2 YFSETQ. This CDR3 spans 14 amino acids. After removal of 4 bases from V and 6 bases from J, the junction contained 9 bases not matched to a gene.